This TCR beta chain came from a study of OX40 agonist ivuxolimab in advanced cancers. Whole-study context: Patients undergoing dose escalation presented with hepatocellular carcinoma, melanoma, renal cell or head and neck cancer. Allowance was made for prior anti-PD-1, anti-PD-L1 or anti-CTLA-4 therapy, and around 41% had some. With a range of roughly 20 to 85, age averaged approximately 60 years, and around 83% were male. Study results and caveats: Compared with others, partial responders at 0.1-3.0 mg/kg displayed clonal expansion among the lowest.

Remarks on this clone: Its target is unknown.

Profiling relied on immunoSEQ multiplex PCR, and the TCRdb table lists in-frame clones only, not all of them. The table records about 27,000 clones, around nine tenths of them present only once. Germline V gene lookup returns CDR1 SNHLY and CDR2 FYNNEI. The CDR3 is 13 amino acids. V shed 8 bases, J shed 4 bases, and the junction held 4 bases outside the gene matches. Material: CD4+ or CD8+ T cells sorted from blood, obtained in a trial of the OX40 agonist ivuxolimab. The rearrangement links TRBV2 to TRBJ2-2; TRBD2 aligns across 7 bases. The clonotype was recovered from an adult with an advanced solid tumor such as melanoma, head and neck, liver or kidney cancer. The CDR3 reads CASGGSVTGELFF. As DNA, the CDR3 is TGTGCCAGCGGCGGGAGCGTCACCGGGGAGCTGTTTTTT.